This TCR beta chain stems from a study of T-cell reconstitution after alpha-beta-depleted transplantation in children. Germline CDR1 DFQATT, CDR2 SNEGSKA (reference sequence). V was pared by 3 bases and J by 6 bases, with 5 bases of the junction left unmatched. The CDR3 totals 13 residues. As it was prepared, the TCRbeta library received unique molecular identifiers. TCRdb used MiXCR to reprocess the PCR reads, holding one entry per CDR3 protein. The sample has 380,000 or so distinct CDR3 sequences; roughly 15% are singletons. This receptor was identified in a human donor who donated a stem cell graft to a child with Fanconi anemia. V gene TRBV20-1 combines with J gene TRBJ1-2, with TRBD1 identical over 9 bases. The sequencing here drew on PBMCs, taken from the stem cell graft. The CDR3 nucleotides are TGCAGTGCTAGCGGGGGACAGGGTGATGGCTACACCTTC. This translates into CSASGGQGDGYTF.